This T cell receptor beta chain emerged from a study of T cell clusters in autoimmune cytopenias. The CDR3 length is 15 residues. The germline gives CDR1 MNHEY, CDR2 SVGEGT. One tube held mixed TRB-A and TRB-B primer pools for touch-down PCR. TCRdb re-called the multiplex PCR reads and gives one entry per CDR3 protein, without DNA. The repertoire table contains about 6,400 distinct CDR3 sequences. TRB was amplified from 250 ng of peripheral blood genomic DNA per sample. The data were also submitted as part of a second study, on T cell repertoires in aging, cancer and after chemotherapy.

This chain uses TRBV6-2 or TRBV6-3 with TRBJ1-5; TCRdb's D gene call, TRBD1, goes unchecked for lack of DNA. This TCR was recovered from a human donor in good health. The sample taken for sequencing was peripheral blood. The CDR3 region is CASSYSHRRNQPQHF.